The source of this T cell receptor (beta chain) is a study of cytomegalovirus exposure and HLA in healthy donors. Germline loops: CDR1 SGHVS, CDR2 FNYEAQ. The CDR3 has 15 amino acids. Trimming took 5 bases from V and 1 from J, leaving 15 bases between them. Overall study results and limits: In vitro experiments confirmed that three CMV-associated chains were specific for CMV antigens. Later analysis revealed greater clonal expansion in HLA-associated TCR beta chains than in equally common others.

On this clone: The target antigen is unknown.

Vbeta (60) and Jbeta (13) primers were used in the PCR. Here immunoSEQ multiplex PCR was the method, and the copy in TCRdb shows in-frame clones only, minus some. Altogether about 130,000 clones are present, approximately 80% being singletons, with the ten largest covering around 0.67%. Sequencing was performed on PBMCs. This chain links TRBV7-6 with TRBJ2-7, with D possibly TRBD2 on 6 matching bases. This receptor was identified in a young man in good health and CMV-seronegative. The CDR3 protein is CASSRTGGASYEQYF. The CDR3 DNA reads TGTGCCAGCAGCCGGACTGGCGGGGCATCCTACGAGCAGTACTTC.